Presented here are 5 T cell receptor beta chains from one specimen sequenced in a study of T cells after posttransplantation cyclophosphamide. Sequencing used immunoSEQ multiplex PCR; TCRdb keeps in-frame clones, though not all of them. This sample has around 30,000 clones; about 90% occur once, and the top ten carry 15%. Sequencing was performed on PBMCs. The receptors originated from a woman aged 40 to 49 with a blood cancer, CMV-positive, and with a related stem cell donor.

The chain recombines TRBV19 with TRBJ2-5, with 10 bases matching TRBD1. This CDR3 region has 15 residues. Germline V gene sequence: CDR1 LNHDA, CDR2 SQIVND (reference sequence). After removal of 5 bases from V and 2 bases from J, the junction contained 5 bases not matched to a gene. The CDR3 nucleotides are TGTGCCAGTAGTTACGGGACAGGGGTACAAGAGACCCAGTACTTC. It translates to CASSYGTGVQETQYF.

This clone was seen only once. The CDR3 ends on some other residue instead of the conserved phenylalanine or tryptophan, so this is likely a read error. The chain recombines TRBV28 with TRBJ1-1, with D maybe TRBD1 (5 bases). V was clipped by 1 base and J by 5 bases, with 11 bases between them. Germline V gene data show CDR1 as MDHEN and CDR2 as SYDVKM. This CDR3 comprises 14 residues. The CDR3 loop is CASSLSGTATEAFL. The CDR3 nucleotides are TGTGCCAGCAGTTTATCAGGGACTGCGACTGAAGCTTTCCTT.

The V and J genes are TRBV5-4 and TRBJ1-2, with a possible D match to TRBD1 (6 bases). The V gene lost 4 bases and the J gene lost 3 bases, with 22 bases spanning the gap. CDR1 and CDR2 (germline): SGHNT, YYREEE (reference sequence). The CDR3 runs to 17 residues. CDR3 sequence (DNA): TGTGCCAGCAGCCCTCCCCCTCCACAGGGAACCTACTATGGCTACACCTTC. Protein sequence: CASSPPPPQGTYYGYTF.

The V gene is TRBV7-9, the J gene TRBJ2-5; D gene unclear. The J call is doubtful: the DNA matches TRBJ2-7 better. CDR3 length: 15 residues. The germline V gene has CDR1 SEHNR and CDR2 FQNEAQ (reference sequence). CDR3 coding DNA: TGTGCCAGCAGCCCCCTAAGCGCCGTCTCCTACGAGCAGTACTTC. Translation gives CASSPLSAVSYEQYF.

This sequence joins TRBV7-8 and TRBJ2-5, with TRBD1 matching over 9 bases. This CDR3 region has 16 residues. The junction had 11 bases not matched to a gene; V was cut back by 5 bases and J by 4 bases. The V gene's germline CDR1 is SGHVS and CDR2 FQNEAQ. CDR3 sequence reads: CASSPDRDRVRETQYF. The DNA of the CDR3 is TGTGCCAGCAGCCCCGACCGGGACAGGGTTCGAGAGACCCAGTACTTC.